This record looks at one TCR beta chain sequence and its context. This sample was taken from a study of shared clonotypes between healthy human individuals. Using immunoSEQ multiplex PCR, the repertoire was profiled, and TCRdb retains in-frame clones only, with some absent. The sample lists about 2.3 million clones; about 92% were seen once. This CDR3 is 15 amino acids long. Germline loops: CDR1 SGHRS, CDR2 YFSETQ. The ends lost 0 bases at V and 12 bases at J; junction bases unmatched: 11. The clonotype originates from a man younger than 35 in good health. Some clones in this sample may be carry-over from other donors' samples. The chain combines TRBV5-1 with TRBJ2-1, with 8 bases aligning to TRBD1. Sequencing was carried out using naive CD4+ T cells from PBMCs. As to subset: CD45RA+ positively selected. Written as DNA, the CDR3 is TGCGCCAGCAGCTTGGAGGCAGGGGGCCCCGAGGGGCAGTTCTTC. Translation: CASSLEAGGPEGQFF.